These 17 T cell receptor beta chains came from one sample sequenced in a study of beta chain features in type 1 diabetes. Isolated RNA was reverse transcribed in full, so expressed TCRB transcripts were sequenced. The protocol was immunoSEQ multiplex PCR, while the TCRdb copy is restricted to in-frame clones and leaves out a portion. The sample records some 360,000 clones, about 20% being singletons. The sample taken for sequencing was naive CD4+ T cells from blood. These receptors were collected from a woman younger than 35 in good health.

Of note for this clone: One end of the junction fails to match germline, which may point to a read error. Other DNA variants within this sample encode the same CDR3. The chain combines TRBV5-4 with TRBJ1-2; a weak D match, TRBD1 (6 bases). Germline V gene lookup returns CDR1 SGHNT and CDR2 YYREEE (reference sequence). This CDR3 region has 13 residues. Here the CDR3 reads CASSLDSNYGYTF. Here the CDR3 DNA reads TGTGCCAGCAGTTTGGACAGCAACTATGGCTACACCTTC.

A remark on this clone: This sample includes further DNA sequences coding for the same CDR3. The chain recombines TRBV2 with TRBJ1-2; possible D gene TRBD1, 5 bases. The CDR3 runs to 13 residues. The ends were cut back, 1 base at V and 2 bases at J, with 5 bases in the middle. Germline lookup yields CDR1 SNHLY and CDR2 FYNNEI. As DNA, the CDR3 is TGTGCCAGCAGTGAAGAGGGGAACTATGGCTACACCTTC. Translated, it gives CASSEEGNYGYTF.

The chain joins TRBV7-9 to TRBJ2-5; 8 positions agree with TRBD1. V lost 4 bases, J lost 4 bases, and 8 bases stayed unmatched. The CDR3 loop spans 15 amino acids. Germline-derived CDR1 and CDR2 are SEHNR and FQNEAQ (reference sequence). The CDR3 DNA follows: TGTGCCAGCAGCTACGGGACAGGTGAAGGAGAGACCCAGTACTTC. It specifies CASSYGTGEGETQYF.

The rearrangement links TRBV30 to TRBJ2-7; 7 bases line up with TRBD1. CDR3 length: 14 amino acids. The V and J ends lost 5 bases and 0 bases, in that order; junction bases with no gene match: 7. Germline V gives CDR1 GTSNPN, CDR2 SVGIG (reference sequence). CDR3 bases: TGTGCCTGGGGAACAGGGGCCCGCTCCTACGAGCAGTACTTC. Translated, it gives CAWGTGARSYEQYF.

This clone showed up just a few times. The CDR3 sequence is CASSLPGNEQYF. CDR3 sequence (DNA): TGCGCCAGCAGCTTACCAGGGAACGAGCAGTACTTC. The J gene is TRBJ2-7, the V gene TRBV5-1; TRBD1 might be the D (5 bases). Germline values: CDR1 SGHRS, CDR2 YFSETQ. V lost 2 bases to trimming and J lost 5 bases, with 8 bases between them. This CDR3 spans 12 amino acids.

This clone came up a few times. The genes are TRBV5-1 and TRBJ2-6, with D possibly TRBD2 on 6 matching bases. Trimming stripped 3 bases from V and 1 base from J, with 8 bases between. The CDR3 covers 15 residues. The germline V gene has CDR1 SGHRS and CDR2 YFSETQ. The CDR3 spells CASSSGVSGANVLTF. CDR3 nucleotide sequence: TGCGCCAGCAGCTCGGGAGTTTCTGGGGCCAACGTCCTGACTTTC.

This clone showed up just a few times. The rearrangement uses TRBV7-8 and TRBJ2-7; possibly TRBD2 for D (7 bases). This CDR3 region has 14 residues. Germline CDR1 SGHVS, CDR2 FQNEAQ. The V and J ends lost 3 bases and 4 bases respectively, with 13 bases between them. The CDR3 sequence: CASSFGGGLYEQYF. The CDR3 nucleotides are TGTGCCAGCAGCTTTGGGGGGGGGCTTTACGAGCAGTACTTC.

The chain employs TRBV20-1 and TRBJ2-1; D is unresolved. CDR3 length: 10 amino acids. Germline V CDR1 and CDR2: DFQATT, SNEGSKA (reference sequence). Trimming shortened V by 8 bases and J by 4 bases, and 6 bases separated the two germline ends. Here the CDR3 reads CSTLYNEQFF. The CDR3 DNA sequence: TGCAGTACTCTTTACAATGAGCAGTTCTTC.

In its sample, this clone was seen a few times. This sequence joins TRBV6-5 and TRBJ1-2; TRBD1 aligns across 9 bases. J lost 5 bases, V lost 0 bases, and 7 bases had no gene match. CDR1 and CDR2 from the germline V gene are MNHEY and SVGAGI. CDR3 size: 16 residues. The DNA for the CDR3 is TGTGCCAGCAGTTACTCGATAACAGGGGGCCAGTATGGCTACACCTTC. Translating it yields CASSYSITGGQYGYTF.

With respect to this clone: Other DNA sequences within the sample encode an identical CDR3. The chain combines TRBV29-1 with TRBJ1-5, with unresolved D. The CDR3 sequence is 12 residues long. Germline lookup yields CDR1 SQVTM and CDR2 ANQGSEA. The V and J ends lost 6 bases and 2 bases respectively, with 8 bases between them. The CDR3 DNA follows: TGCAGCGTCGTCCAGGGCAATCAGCCCCAGCATTTT. Translating gives CSVVQGNQPQHF.

This clone was counted a few times. The chain joins TRBV5-6 to TRBJ2-3; the D gene is possibly TRBD2 (6 bases). The CDR3 contains 14 residues. V lost 4 bases and J 2 bases, leaving 11 bases between the germline ends. The germline CDR1 and CDR2 sequences are SGHDT and YYEEEE. The CDR3 region is CASSRGWFTDTQYF. CDR3 DNA: TGTGCCAGCAGCCGGGGGTGGTTCACAGATACGCAGTATTTT.

The chain couples TRBV7-3 to TRBJ2-3, with 10 bases matching TRBD2. The CDR3 extends over 15 amino acids. Germline CDR1 and CDR2: SGHTA and FQGTGA. V was pared by 5 bases and J by 5 bases, with 7 bases of the junction left unmatched. The CDR3 protein is CASSVSGGVRDTQYF. The CDR3 DNA follows: TGTGCCAGCAGCGTCAGCGGGGGGGTGAGAGATACGCAGTATTTT.

In its sample, this clone was seen a few times. The same CDR3 also results from other DNA sequences found in this sample. In DNA form, the CDR3 reads TGTGCCAGCAGCTTAGTTGTGTCTGAGACCCAGTACTTC. Translated: CASSLVVSETQYF. The chain is built from TRBV7-2 and TRBJ2-5; unclear D gene. Trimming left V 1 base short and J 5 bases short, with 8 bases between. Looked up from germline, CDR1 is SGHTA and CDR2 is FQGNSA. This CDR3 is built from 13 residues.

The J gene is TRBJ2-1, the V gene TRBV27; 9 positions match TRBD2. The germline gives CDR1 MNHEY, CDR2 SMNVEV (reference sequence). V trimming: 0 bases; J trimming: 7 bases; junction bases outside the gene matches: 7. CDR3 length: 16 amino acids. CDR3 residues: CASSLSGSGRRNEQFF. The CDR3 DNA sequence: TGTGCCAGCAGTTTATCGGGTAGCGGGAGAAGGAATGAGCAGTTCTTC.

The genes are TRBV10-2 and TRBJ2-7, with TRBD1 matching 10 bases. Trimming cost V 5 bases and J 3 bases; bases outside gene matches: 4. CDR1 WSHSY and CDR2 SAAADI come from the germline V gene. This CDR3 is built from 14 residues. CDR3 region: CASSTWTGGYEQYF. In DNA, the CDR3 is TGCGCCAGCAGTACTTGGACAGGGGGCTACGAGCAGTACTTC.

In this sample, this clone turned up a few times. The V and J genes are TRBV6-5 and TRBJ2-2, with D maybe TRBD1 (5 bases). The CDR3 loop spans 15 amino acids. V was shortened by 6 bases and J by 7 bases, with 18 bases between the two germline ends. CDR1 is MNHEY, CDR2 SVGAGI, per germline. This CDR3 is CASSSPPGIVGELFF. CDR3 DNA: TGTGCCAGCAGCTCCCCGCCAGGGATTGTCGGGGAGCTGTTTTTT.

A few counts support this clone. V is TRBV25-1 and J is TRBJ2-3; TRBD2 matches 10 bases. The CDR3 covers 17 residues. Germline V lookup: CDR1 MGHDK, CDR2 SYGVNS. Losses at the gene ends were 4 bases for V and 7 bases for J; bases not matched to a gene: 14. The CDR3 is CASSASSGTSESHTQYF. The DNA for the CDR3 is TGTGCCAGCAGTGCTTCCTCCGGGACTAGCGAATCCCATACGCAGTATTTT.